This entry concerns a single T cell receptor (beta chain). This record comes from a study of blood T cell repertoires in COVID-19. Study-wide context: Acute and convalescent COVID-19 samples came from the United States, Italy and Spain. Sources were T cells, B-cell-depleted T cells, or PBMCs; the material itself was cDNA or gDNA.

This table comes from immunoSEQ multiplex PCR, and its TCRdb copy is limited to in-frame clones, with some not included. The data contain about 180,000 clones, about 90% of them singletons. This CDR3 is 13 amino acids long. V dropped 7 bases and J dropped 2 bases, with 10 bases sitting between them. The germline V gene encodes CDR1 SNHLY and CDR2 FYNNEI. The chain joins TRBV2 to TRBJ2-3; TRBD1 is a possible D gene (5 bases). Material: peripheral blood. The sequence derives from a man in his 70s with active or convalescent COVID-19. This CDR3 reads CASNGQLTDTQYF. For the CDR3, the DNA is TGTGCCAGCAATGGACAACTCACAGATACGCAGTATTTT.